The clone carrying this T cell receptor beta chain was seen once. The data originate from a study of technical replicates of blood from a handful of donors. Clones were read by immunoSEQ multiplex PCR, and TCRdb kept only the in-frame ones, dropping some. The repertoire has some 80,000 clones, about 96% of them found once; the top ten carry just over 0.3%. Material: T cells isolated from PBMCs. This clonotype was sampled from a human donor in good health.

In nucleotides, the CDR3 is TGTGCCAGCAGCTTAGTTAGCCTGTACAATGAGCAGTTCTTC. Translating gives CASSLVSLYNEQFF. This chain uses TRBV5-6 with TRBJ2-1; D remains ambiguous. The CDR3 has 14 residues. Germline V gene data show CDR1 as SGHDT and CDR2 as YYEEEE. V dropped 2 bases and J dropped 4 bases, with 10 bases sitting between them.